This note documents a single TCR beta chain sequence. Its antigen is not known. This entry is derived from a study of cytomegalovirus exposure and HLA in healthy donors. With 60 Vbeta and 13 Jbeta primers, the PCR was carried out. Profiling relied on immunoSEQ multiplex PCR, and the TCRdb table lists in-frame clones only, not all of them. Found here are roughly 140,000 clones, about 64% of them singletons; the top ten hold 4% to 5.5%. Study-level results: Of the V segments, some could not be distinguished, including TRBV6-2 and TRBV6-3, and were excluded. A link between a missense DCLRE1C variant and TCR beta V- and J-gene trimming emerged from a later analysis. Presence/absence analyses assumed roughly uniform sequencing depth across donors.

V trimming: 5 bases; J trimming: 2 bases; junction bases outside the gene matches: 9. Germline CDR1 and CDR2: PRHDT and FYEKMQ (reference sequence). This CDR3 spans 17 amino acids. The sequencing input was PBMCs. This receptor was identified in a man aged 55 to 69 in good health and CMV-seronegative. The chain is built from TRBV13 and TRBJ1-4; 9 bases map to TRBD1. CDR3 loop: CASSTGTGWGTNEKLFF. The CDR3 DNA follows: TGTGCCAGCAGCACAGGGACAGGGTGGGGGACTAATGAAAAACTGTTTTTT. The full variable domain, completed using reference TRBV13 and TRBJ1-4, is AAGVIQSPRHLIKEKRETATLKCYPIPRHDTVYWYQQGPGQDPQFLISFYEKMQSDKGSIPDRFSAQQFSDYHSELNMSSLELGDSALYFCASSTGTGWGTNEKLFFGSGTQLSVL.